Shown below are 28 T cell receptor beta chains from a single sample sequenced in a study of cytomegalovirus exposure and HLA in healthy donors. PCR involved 60 Vbeta and 13 Jbeta primers. Measured with immunoSEQ multiplex PCR; TCRdb has only the in-frame clones, and not every one. This repertoire shows about 130,000 clones, roughly 88% found once; its top ten account for around 1.7%. Specimen: PBMCs. The receptors shown here come from a boy between 5 and 17 years old in good health and CMV-seronegative.

The chain uses TRBV11-2 and TRBJ2-7, with TRBD2 matching 10 bases. The CDR3 spans 15 residues. After removal of 4 bases from V and 0 bases from J, the junction contained 3 bases not matched to a gene. Germline-derived CDR1 and CDR2 are SGHAT and FQNNGV. CDR3 DNA sequence: TGTGCCAGCAGCTCAGGACTAGCGGCCTCCTACGAGCAGTACTTC. This codes for CASSSGLAASYEQYF.

The chain joins TRBV6-4 to TRBJ2-2; TRBD1 matches 8 bases. The germline V gene encodes CDR1 MRHNA and CDR2 SNTAGT. The CDR3 sequence is 14 residues long. Germline trimming cut 3 bases from V and 6 bases from J; bases unmatched to any gene: 3. This CDR3 is CASSETGEAGELFF. CDR3 sequence (DNA): TGTGCCAGCAGTGAGACAGGGGAGGCCGGGGAGCTGTTTTTT.

The chain recombines TRBV11-2 with TRBJ2-5, with D unclear. The V gene lost 1 base and the J gene lost 4 bases, with 7 bases spanning the gap. The CDR3 contains 13 residues. Germline CDR1 reads SGHAT; CDR2 reads FQNNGV. DNA for the CDR3: TGTGCCAGCAGCTTAGGCTACTCAGAGACCCAGTACTTC. This sequence encodes CASSLGYSETQYF.

The J gene is TRBJ1-1, the V gene TRBV11-2, with D perhaps matching TRBD1 (5 bases). Between the trimmed V and J ends, which lost 7 bases and 0 bases, there was a span of 18 bases. The V gene's germline CDR1 is SGHAT and CDR2 FQNNGV. This CDR3 is built from 16 residues. The CDR3 reads CASMPGNLVLNTEAFF. CDR3 nucleotide sequence: TGTGCCAGCATGCCAGGGAATTTGGTTCTGAACACTGAAGCTTTCTTT.

This clone appeared a single time. The chain combines TRBV7-3 with TRBJ2-2; TRBD1 is a possible D gene (5 bases). This CDR3 comprises 13 residues. Between the trimmed V and J ends, which lost 5 bases and 6 bases, there was a span of 10 bases. CDR1 is SGHTA and CDR2 is FQGTGA in the germline V gene. CDR3 sequence reads: CASSEGAAGELFF. The DNA of the CDR3 is TGTGCCAGCAGCGAAGGGGCGGCCGGGGAGCTGTTTTTT.

The chain is built from TRBV27 and TRBJ2-7, with TRBD2 identical over 13 bases. CDR1 is MNHEY, CDR2 SMNVEV, per germline (reference sequence). The CDR3 loop spans 18 amino acids. V lost 5 bases to trimming and J lost 0 bases; unmatched junction nucleotides: 10. The chain's CDR3 is CASSMDPRTSGSSYEQYF. As DNA, the CDR3 is TGTGCCAGCAGTATGGATCCTAGGACTAGCGGGAGCTCCTACGAGCAGTACTTC.

This sequence joins TRBV7-2 and TRBJ2-1, with unresolved D. Germline CDR1 and CDR2: SGHTA and FQGNSA. The CDR3 loop spans 14 amino acids. The ends were cut back, 0 bases at V and 6 bases at J, with 9 bases in the middle. The CDR3 DNA sequence: TGTGCCAGCAGCTTAGCCCCTAGAACCAATGAGCAGTTCTTC. The encoded protein is CASSLAPRTNEQFF.

This clone was seen more than once but under ten times. V is TRBV6-5 and J is TRBJ1-1; D unresolved. CDR1 and CDR2 (germline): MNHEY, SVGAGI. V shed 0 bases and J shed 10 bases, with 12 bases lying between them. The CDR3 contains 13 residues. Here the CDR3 reads CASSYSFGDGAFF. The CDR3 DNA sequence: TGTGCCAGCAGTTACTCATTCGGTGATGGAGCTTTCTTT.

This chain connects TRBV18 to TRBJ2-7; a possible D gene is TRBD1 (6 bases). The germline gives CDR1 KGHSH, CDR2 LQKENI. Trimming removed 3 bases at V and 0 bases at J, with 12 bases between. The CDR3 totals 15 residues. The CDR3 nucleotides read TGTGCCAGCTCACCGAGACAGGACGTCTCCTACGAGCAGTACTTC. This codes for CASSPRQDVSYEQYF.

The chain couples TRBV29-1 to TRBJ2-1; 8 nucleotides agree with TRBD2. The CDR3 is 14 residues long. V lost 4 bases to trimming and J lost 2 bases; unmatched junction nucleotides: 4. The germline gives CDR1 SQVTM, CDR2 ANQGSEA. The CDR3 DNA reads TGCAGCGTTGTTAGCGGGACCACCTACAATGAGCAGTTCTTC. Its protein product is CSVVSGTTYNEQFF.

This clone was detected once. This CDR3 reads CASSLGTSGASEQFF. CDR3 DNA: TGTGCCAGCAGCTTGGGGACTAGCGGGGCAAGTGAGCAGTTCTTC. The chain joins TRBV5-4 to TRBJ2-1, with 12 bases lining up with TRBD2. The V gene's germline CDR1 is SGHNT and CDR2 YYREEE (reference sequence). V was clipped by 0 bases and J by 9 bases; unmatched bases: 4. This CDR3 is built from 15 residues.

The chain links TRBV7-9 to TRBJ2-5; a possible D gene is TRBD1 (5 bases). The CDR3 loop spans 15 amino acids. V dropped 4 bases and J dropped 1 base, with 13 bases sitting between them. Germline values: CDR1 SEHNR, CDR2 FQNEAQ (reference sequence). CDR3 region: CASSSLDNGQETQYF. The CDR3 coding sequence is TGTGCCAGCAGCTCACTGGACAACGGCCAAGAGACCCAGTACTTC. The whole variable domain, remainder taken from reference TRBV7-9 and TRBJ2-5, is DTGVSQNPRHKITKRGQNVTFRCDPISEHNRLYWYRQTLGQGPEFLTYFQNEAQLEKSRLLSDRFSAERPKGSFSTLEIQRTEQGDSAMYLCASSSLDNGQETQYFGPGTRLLVL.

This clone was recorded once. CDR3 sequence: CASSIESGGATYEQYF. CDR3 nucleotides: TGTGCCAGTAGTATAGAGAGCGGGGGGGCGACCTACGAGCAGTACTTC. The V and J genes are TRBV19 and TRBJ2-7, with 10 bases lining up with TRBD2. This CDR3 comprises 16 residues. Looked up from germline, CDR1 is LNHDA and CDR2 is SQIVND (reference sequence). After removal of 0 bases from V and 2 bases from J, the junction contained 4 bases not matched to a gene. Combining the CDR3 with reference TRBV19 and TRBJ2-7 gives the whole variable domain DGGITQSPKYLFRKEGQNVTLSCEQNLNHDAMYWYRQDPGQGLRLIYYSQIVNDFQKGDIAEGYSVSREKKESFPLTVTSAQKNPTAFYLCASSIESGGATYEQYFGPGTRLTVT.

The gene calls are TRBV6-4 and TRBJ2-3, with D perhaps matching TRBD2 (6 bases). The germline V gene encodes CDR1 MRHNA and CDR2 SNTAGT. Trimming removed 2 bases at V and 5 bases at J, with 11 bases between. CDR3 length equals 14 residues. CDR3 bases: TGTGCCAGCAGTGACGGTGGGGGGATAGATACGCAGTATTTT. Translating it yields CASSDGGGIDTQYF.

This clone has only one observation. The chain links TRBV6-1 to TRBJ1-2; a possible D gene is TRBD1 (6 bases). The CDR3 contains 17 residues. V gave up 2 bases and J gave up 3 bases, with 19 bases separating them. Germline V gene sequence: CDR1 MNHNS, CDR2 SASEGT. The chain's CDR3 is CASSERTEHQLYYGYTF. The CDR3 coding sequence is TGTGCCAGCAGTGAAAGGACAGAGCACCAACTTTACTATGGCTACACCTTC.

V gene TRBV6-4 combines with J gene TRBJ1-1; TRBD1 is a possible D gene (6 bases). The CDR3 totals 15 residues. Germline V lookup: CDR1 MRHNA, CDR2 SNTAGT. With 4 bases removed from V and 4 bases from J, the gap between germline ends came to 16 bases. DNA of the CDR3: TGTGCCAGCAGTGCCCGAGGGGGGGCGGTCACTGAAGCTTTCTTT. Translation: CASSARGGAVTEAFF.

The chain links TRBV30 to TRBJ1-2, with 9 nucleotides matching TRBD1. The CDR3 extends over 17 amino acids. J lost 4 bases, V lost 5 bases, and 17 bases had no gene match. Germline loops: CDR1 GTSNPN, CDR2 SVGIG (reference sequence). CDR3 region: CAWAPPGTGNVVYGYTF. The CDR3 coding sequence is TGTGCCTGGGCCCCTCCCGGGACAGGGAATGTCGTCTATGGCTACACCTTC.

The chain carries TRBV19 and TRBJ1-1, with TRBD1 as a possible D gene (6 bases). The CDR3 contains 17 residues. CDR1 is LNHDA, CDR2 SQIVND, per germline (reference sequence). V shed 0 bases and J shed 4 bases, with 18 bases lying between them. The CDR3, as DNA: TGTGCCAGTAGTATAGATCTTTTACCCAGGGGCGGCACTGAAGCTTTCTTT. Protein sequence: CASSIDLLPRGGTEAFF.

This chain links TRBV6-5 with TRBJ2-7, with 12 bases lining up with TRBD2. V trimming: 2 bases; J trimming: 4 bases; junction bases outside the gene matches: 6. The CDR3 has 16 residues. Germline CDR1 reads MNHEY; CDR2 reads SVGAGI. The CDR3: CASSYRTSGNPYEQYF. The CDR3 coding sequence is TGTGCCAGCAGTTACCGGACTAGCGGGAACCCGTACGAGCAGTACTTC.

This clone was detected a few times. In DNA, the CDR3 is TGTGCCAGTAGTGGACAGGGATGGTCCTATAATTCACCCCTCCACTTT. Translation: CASSGQGWSYNSPLHF. V usage is TRBV19 and J usage is TRBJ1-6, with 8 bases that match TRBD1. CDR1 is LNHDA and CDR2 is SQIVND in the germline V gene (reference sequence). Losses at the gene ends were 5 bases for V and 1 base for J; bases not matched to a gene: 4. The CDR3 consists of 16 residues.

The chain has TRBV7-3 and TRBJ2-3; 7 bases line up with TRBD2. The CDR3 sequence is 14 residues long. Losses at the gene ends were 4 bases for V and 2 bases for J; bases not matched to a gene: 3. CDR1 is SGHTA and CDR2 is FQGTGA in the germline V gene. The CDR3: CASSYSGDTDTQYF. DNA of the CDR3: TGTGCCAGCAGCTACAGCGGGGACACAGATACGCAGTATTTT.

This sequence joins TRBV7-2 and TRBJ2-1, with 8 bases matching TRBD2. Germline assignment: CDR1 SGHTA and CDR2 FQGNSA. After removal of 6 bases from V and 6 bases from J, the junction contained 13 bases not matched to a gene. The CDR3 runs 16 residues. In nucleotides, the CDR3 is TGTGCCAGCAGTCCGGGGAGCGGGAGAAGTCGCAATGAGCAGTTCTTC. It is translated as CASSPGSGRSRNEQFF.

This clone has just one count. The chain carries TRBV11-2 and TRBJ1-4, with D unclear. The germline V gene encodes CDR1 SGHAT and CDR2 FQNNGV. Trimming removed 5 bases at V and 7 bases at J, with 14 bases between. This CDR3 region has 14 residues. DNA of the CDR3: TGTGCCAGCAGCCGCGGCCGGGTAGGTGAAAAACTGTTTTTT. This gives the protein CASSRGRVGEKLFF.

In DNA, the CDR3 is TGTGCCAGCAGTGAAGCGTGGGGCCTTCTACTCACAGATACGCAGTATTTT. This codes for CASSEAWGLLLTDTQYF. This chain uses TRBV2 with TRBJ2-3, with D perhaps matching TRBD1 (5 bases). The V gene lost 0 bases and the J gene lost 2 bases, with 15 bases spanning the gap. Germline CDR1 reads SNHLY; CDR2 reads FYNNEI. The CDR3 has 17 amino acids. Combining the CDR3 with reference TRBV2 and TRBJ2-3 gives the whole variable domain EPEVTQTPSHQVTQMGQEVILRCVPISNHLYFYWYRQILGQKVEFLVSFYNNEISEKSEIFDDQFSVERPDGSNFTLKIRSTKLEDSAMYFCASSEAWGLLLTDTQYFGPGTRLTVL.

V and J are TRBV9 and TRBJ2-5, with TRBD2 matching 11 bases. The CDR3 covers 15 residues. The V and J ends lost 3 bases and 4 bases, in that order; junction bases with no gene match: 5. CDR1 is SGDLS and CDR2 is YYNGEE in the germline V gene. The CDR3 nucleotides read TGTGCCAGCAGCGAAACTAGCGGGGGAGGAGAGACCCAGTACTTC. It encodes CASSETSGGGETQYF.

This chain joins TRBV30 and TRBJ1-4, with D uncertain. This CDR3 has 12 amino acids. The germline V and J ends were trimmed by 5 bases and 4 bases, with 8 bases remaining between them. Per germline, CDR1 GTSNPN and CDR2 SVGIG (reference sequence). The CDR3 nucleotides read TGTGCCTGGGGAGTGTATAATGAAAAACTGTTTTTT. As protein: CAWGVYNEKLFF.

The table lists this clone with a few counts. The chain links TRBV6-5 to TRBJ1-1; D is perhaps TRBD1 (5 bases). CDR1 is MNHEY, CDR2 SVGAGI, per germline. The V gene lost 5 bases and the J gene lost 2 bases, with 15 bases spanning the gap. This CDR3 region has 15 residues. CDR3 loop: CASSGPGLLNTEAFF. CDR3 coding DNA: TGTGCCAGCAGTGGACCGGGACTGCTTAACACTGAAGCTTTCTTT.

In DNA form, the CDR3 reads TGTGCCAGCAGCTTAGCCCCCGGGGGTTGGGGAGAGCAGTACTTC. This translates into CASSLAPGGWGEQYF. The V gene is TRBV7-2, the J gene TRBJ2-7; possible D gene TRBD2, 6 bases. The germline gives CDR1 SGHTA, CDR2 FQGNSA. Trimming removed 0 bases at V and 7 bases at J, with 16 bases between. The CDR3 is made up of 15 amino acids.